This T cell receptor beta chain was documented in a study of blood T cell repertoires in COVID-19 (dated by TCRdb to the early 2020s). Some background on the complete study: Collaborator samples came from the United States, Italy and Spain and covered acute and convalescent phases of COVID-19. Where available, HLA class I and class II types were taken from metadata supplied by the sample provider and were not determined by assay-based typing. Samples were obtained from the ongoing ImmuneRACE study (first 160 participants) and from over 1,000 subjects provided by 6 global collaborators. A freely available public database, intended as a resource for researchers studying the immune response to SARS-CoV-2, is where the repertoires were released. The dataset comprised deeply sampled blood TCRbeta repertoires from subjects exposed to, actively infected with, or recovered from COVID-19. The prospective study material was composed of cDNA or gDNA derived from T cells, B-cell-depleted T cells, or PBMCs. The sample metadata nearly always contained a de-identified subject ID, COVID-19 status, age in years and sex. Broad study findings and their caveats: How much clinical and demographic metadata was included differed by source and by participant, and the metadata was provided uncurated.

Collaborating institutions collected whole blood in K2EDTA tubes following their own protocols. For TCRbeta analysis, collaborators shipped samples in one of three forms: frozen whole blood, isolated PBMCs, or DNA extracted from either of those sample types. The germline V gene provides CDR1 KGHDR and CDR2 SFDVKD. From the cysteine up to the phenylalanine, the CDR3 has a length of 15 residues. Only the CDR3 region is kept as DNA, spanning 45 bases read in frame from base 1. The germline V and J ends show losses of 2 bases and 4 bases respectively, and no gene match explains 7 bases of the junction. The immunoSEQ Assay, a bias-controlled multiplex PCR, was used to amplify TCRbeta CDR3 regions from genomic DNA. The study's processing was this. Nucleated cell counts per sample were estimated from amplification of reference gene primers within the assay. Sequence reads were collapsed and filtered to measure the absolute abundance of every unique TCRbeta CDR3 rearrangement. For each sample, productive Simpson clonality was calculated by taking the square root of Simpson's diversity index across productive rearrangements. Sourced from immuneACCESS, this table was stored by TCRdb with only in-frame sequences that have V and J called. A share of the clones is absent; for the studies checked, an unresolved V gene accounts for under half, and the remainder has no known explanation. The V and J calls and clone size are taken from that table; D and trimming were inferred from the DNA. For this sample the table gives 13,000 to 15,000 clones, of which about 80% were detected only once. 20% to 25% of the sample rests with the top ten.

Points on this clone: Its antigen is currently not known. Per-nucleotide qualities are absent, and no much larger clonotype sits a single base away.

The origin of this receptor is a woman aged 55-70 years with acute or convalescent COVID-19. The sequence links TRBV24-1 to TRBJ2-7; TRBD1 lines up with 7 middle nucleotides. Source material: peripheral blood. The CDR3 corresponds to CATSDSPTGFYEQYF. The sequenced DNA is TGTGCCACCAGTGATTCCCCGACAGGGTTTTACGAGCAGTACTTC.